The T cell receptor beta chain described here comes from a study of blood T cell repertoires in COVID-19. J lost 7 bases, V lost 0 bases, and 13 bases had no gene match. Germline-derived CDR1 and CDR2 are LGHDT and YNNKEL (reference sequence). This CDR3 has 18 amino acids. This clone was seen only once. TCRdb keeps only in-frame clones here, not all; method: immunoSEQ multiplex PCR. The sample lists roughly 140,000 clones; around 80% were seen once. Sequencing was performed on PBMCs or T cells enriched from blood (not recorded which). The receptor was isolated from a man aged 50 to 60 who had recovered from COVID-19. The chain combines TRBV3-1 (or the pseudogene TRBV3-2) with TRBJ2-3, with 10 nucleotides matching TRBD2. The CDR3 nucleotides read TGTGCCAGCAGCCAAGATTGGGGAGCGGGGGGGGCGCAGAATACGCAGTATTTT. Residues: CASSQDWGAGGAQNTQYF.